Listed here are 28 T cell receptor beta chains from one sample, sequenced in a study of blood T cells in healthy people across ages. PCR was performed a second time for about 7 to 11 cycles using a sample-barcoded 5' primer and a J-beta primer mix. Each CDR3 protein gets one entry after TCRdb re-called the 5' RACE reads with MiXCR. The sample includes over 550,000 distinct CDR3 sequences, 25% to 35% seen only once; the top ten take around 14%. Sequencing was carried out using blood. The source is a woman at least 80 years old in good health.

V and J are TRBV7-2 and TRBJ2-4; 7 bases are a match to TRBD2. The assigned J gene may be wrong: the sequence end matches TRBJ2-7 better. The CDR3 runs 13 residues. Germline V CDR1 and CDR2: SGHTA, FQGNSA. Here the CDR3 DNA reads TGTGCCAGCAGCTTAGGGCGGGAGAGCGAGCAGTACTTC. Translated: CASSLGRESEQYF.

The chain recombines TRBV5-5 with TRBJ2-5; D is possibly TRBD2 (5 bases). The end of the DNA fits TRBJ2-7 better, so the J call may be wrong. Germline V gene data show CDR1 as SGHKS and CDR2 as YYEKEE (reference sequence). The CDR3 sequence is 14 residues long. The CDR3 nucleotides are TGTGCCAGCAGCTTGGAGGACTTGCCCTACGAGCAGTACTTC. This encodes CASSLEDLPYEQYF.

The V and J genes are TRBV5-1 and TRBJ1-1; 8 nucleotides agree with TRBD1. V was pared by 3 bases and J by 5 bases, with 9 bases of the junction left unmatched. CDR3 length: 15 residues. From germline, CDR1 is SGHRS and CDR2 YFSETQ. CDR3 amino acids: CASSSGGQDRTEAFF. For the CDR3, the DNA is TGCGCCAGCAGCTCGGGGGGACAGGATAGGACTGAAGCTTTCTTT.

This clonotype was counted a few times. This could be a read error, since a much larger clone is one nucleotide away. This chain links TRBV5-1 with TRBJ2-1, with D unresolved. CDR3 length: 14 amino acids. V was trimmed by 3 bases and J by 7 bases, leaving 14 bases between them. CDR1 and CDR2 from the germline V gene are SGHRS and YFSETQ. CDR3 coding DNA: TGCGCCAGCAGCTGGGCTCCAGGCCTGAATGAGCAGTTCTTC. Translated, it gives CASSWAPGLNEQFF.

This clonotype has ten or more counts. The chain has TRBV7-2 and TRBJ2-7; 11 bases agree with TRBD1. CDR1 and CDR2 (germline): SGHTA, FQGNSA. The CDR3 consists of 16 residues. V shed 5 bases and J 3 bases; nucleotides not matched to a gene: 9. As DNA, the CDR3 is TGTGCCAGCAGCCCCAGTCCGGGACAGGGGGGCTACGAGCAGTACTTC. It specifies CASSPSPGQGGYEQYF.

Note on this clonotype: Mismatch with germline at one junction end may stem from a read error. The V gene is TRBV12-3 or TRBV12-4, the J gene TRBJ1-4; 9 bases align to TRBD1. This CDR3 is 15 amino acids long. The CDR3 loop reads CAGSLGQGRSEKLFF. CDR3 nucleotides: TGTGCCGGCAGTCTTGGACAGGGGCGAAGTGAAAAACTGTTTTTT.

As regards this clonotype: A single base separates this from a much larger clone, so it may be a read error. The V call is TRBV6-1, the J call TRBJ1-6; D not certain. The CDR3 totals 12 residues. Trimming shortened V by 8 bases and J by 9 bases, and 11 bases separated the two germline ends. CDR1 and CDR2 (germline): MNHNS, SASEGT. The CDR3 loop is CASATATSPLHF. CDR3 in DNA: TGTGCCAGCGCGACGGCCACTTCACCCCTCCACTTT.

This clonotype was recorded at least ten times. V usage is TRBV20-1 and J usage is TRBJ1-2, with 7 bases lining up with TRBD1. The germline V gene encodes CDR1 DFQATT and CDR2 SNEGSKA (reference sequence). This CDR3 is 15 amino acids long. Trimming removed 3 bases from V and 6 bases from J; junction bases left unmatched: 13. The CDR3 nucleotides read TGCAGTGCTAGTCCGCAGGGGGAAGAAAGGAATGGCTACACCTTC. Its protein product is CSASPQGEERNGYTF.

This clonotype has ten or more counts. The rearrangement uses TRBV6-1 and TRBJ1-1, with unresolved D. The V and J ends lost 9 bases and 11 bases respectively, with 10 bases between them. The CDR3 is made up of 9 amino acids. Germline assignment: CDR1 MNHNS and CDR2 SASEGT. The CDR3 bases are TGTGCCAGTTCCTTTGGGGCTTTCTTT. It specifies CASSFGAFF.

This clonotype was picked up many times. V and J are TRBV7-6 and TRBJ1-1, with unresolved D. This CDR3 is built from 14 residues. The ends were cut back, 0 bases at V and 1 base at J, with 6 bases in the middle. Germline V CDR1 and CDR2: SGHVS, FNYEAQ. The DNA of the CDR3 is TGTGCCAGCAGCTTAGCTCCAGGGAACACTGAAGCTTTCTTT. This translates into CASSLAPGNTEAFF.

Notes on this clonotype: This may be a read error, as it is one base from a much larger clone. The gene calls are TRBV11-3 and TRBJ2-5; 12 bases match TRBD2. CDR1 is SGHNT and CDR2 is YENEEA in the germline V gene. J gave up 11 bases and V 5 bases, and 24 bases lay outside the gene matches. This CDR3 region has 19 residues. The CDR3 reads CASSPVGAPLAGGTNEQYF. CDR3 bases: TGTGCCAGCAGCCCGGTTGGGGCCCCTCTAGCGGGGGGGACTAATGAGCAGTACTTC.

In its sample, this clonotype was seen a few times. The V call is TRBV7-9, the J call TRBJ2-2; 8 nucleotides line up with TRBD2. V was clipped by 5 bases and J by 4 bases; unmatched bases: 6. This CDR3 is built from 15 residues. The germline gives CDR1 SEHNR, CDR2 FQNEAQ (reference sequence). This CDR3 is CASSLLAASTGELFF. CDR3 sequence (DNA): TGTGCCAGCAGCCTACTAGCGGCGTCCACCGGGGAGCTGTTTTTT.

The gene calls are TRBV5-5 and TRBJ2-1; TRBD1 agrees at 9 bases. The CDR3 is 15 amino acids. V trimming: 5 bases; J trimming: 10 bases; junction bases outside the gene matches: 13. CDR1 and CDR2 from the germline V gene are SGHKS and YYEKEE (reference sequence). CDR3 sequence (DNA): TGTGCCAGCAGTCCCCCCGGGGACAGGGAACACGAGCAGTTCTTC. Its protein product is CASSPPGDREHEQFF. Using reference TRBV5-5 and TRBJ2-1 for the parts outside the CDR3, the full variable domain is DAGVTQSPTHLIKTRGQQVTLRCSPISGHKSVSWYQQVLGQGPQFIFQYYEKEERGRGNFPDRFSARQFPNYSSELNVNALLLGDSALYLCASSPPGDREHEQFFGPGTRLTVL.

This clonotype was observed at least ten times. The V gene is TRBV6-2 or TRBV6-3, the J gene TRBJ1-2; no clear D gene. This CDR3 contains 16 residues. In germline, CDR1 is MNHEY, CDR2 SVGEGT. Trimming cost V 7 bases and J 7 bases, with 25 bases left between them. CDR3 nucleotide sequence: TGTGCCAGCACCTACGAGGACTCTCGAGCGGTTGCTGGCTACACCTTC. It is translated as CASTYEDSRAVAGYTF.

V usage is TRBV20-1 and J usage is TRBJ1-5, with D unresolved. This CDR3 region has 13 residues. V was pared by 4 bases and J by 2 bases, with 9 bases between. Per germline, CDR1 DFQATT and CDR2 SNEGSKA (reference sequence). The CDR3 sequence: CSAKERGNQPQHF. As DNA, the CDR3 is TGCAGTGCTAAGGAAAGGGGCAATCAGCCCCAGCATTTT.

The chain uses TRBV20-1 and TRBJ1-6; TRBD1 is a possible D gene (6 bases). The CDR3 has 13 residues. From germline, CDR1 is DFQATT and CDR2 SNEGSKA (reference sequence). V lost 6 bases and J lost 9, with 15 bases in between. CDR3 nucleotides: TGCAGTGCCCACAGGGATTGGAGTTCACCCCTCCACTTT. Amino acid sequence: CSAHRDWSSPLHF.

The CDR3 nucleotides are TGCGCCAGCAGCCGGAGACTACTCGGGGGTACGCAGTATTTT. Its translation is CASSRRLLGGTQYF. The chain joins TRBV5-1 to TRBJ2-3; D possibly corresponds to TRBD2 (6 bases). This CDR3 has 14 amino acids. Germline CDR1 reads SGHRS; CDR2 reads YFSETQ. V was cut by 4 bases and J by 8 bases, with 17 bases left in between.

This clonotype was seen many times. The CDR3 here is CASSSTGVETQYF. CDR3 in DNA: TGTGCCAGCAGTTCTACAGGGGTAGAGACCCAGTACTTC. The chain is built from TRBV28 and TRBJ2-5, with 7 nucleotides matching TRBD1. The CDR3 extends over 13 amino acids. Per the germline V gene, CDR1 is MDHEN and CDR2 is SYDVKM. Trimming took 4 bases from V and 4 from J; bases not matched to a gene: 3.

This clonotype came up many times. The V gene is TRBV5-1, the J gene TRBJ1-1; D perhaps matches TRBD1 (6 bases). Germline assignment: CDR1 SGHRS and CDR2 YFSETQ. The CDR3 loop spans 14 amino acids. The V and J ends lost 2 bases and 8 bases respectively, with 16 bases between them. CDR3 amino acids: CASSFKVPGHEAFF. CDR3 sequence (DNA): TGCGCCAGCAGCTTTAAAGTACCGGGACACGAAGCTTTCTTT.

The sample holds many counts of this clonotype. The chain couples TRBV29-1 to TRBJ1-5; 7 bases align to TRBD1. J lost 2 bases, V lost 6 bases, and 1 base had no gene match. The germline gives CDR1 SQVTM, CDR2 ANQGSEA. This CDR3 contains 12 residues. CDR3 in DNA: TGCAGCGTGGGGACAGGCAATCAGCCCCAGCATTTT. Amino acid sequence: CSVGTGNQPQHF. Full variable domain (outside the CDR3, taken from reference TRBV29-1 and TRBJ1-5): SAVISQKPSRDICQRGTSLTIQCQVDSQVTMMFWYRQQPGQSLTLIATANQGSEATYESGFVIDKFPISRPNLTFSTLTVSNMSPEDSSIYLCSVGTGNQPQHFGDGTRLSIL.

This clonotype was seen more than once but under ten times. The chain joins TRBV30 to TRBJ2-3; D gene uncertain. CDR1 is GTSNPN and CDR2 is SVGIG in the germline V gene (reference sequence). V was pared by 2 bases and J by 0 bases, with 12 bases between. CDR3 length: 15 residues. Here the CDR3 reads CAWSQNPQSTDTQYF. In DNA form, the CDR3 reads TGTGCCTGGAGTCAAAATCCCCAAAGCACAGATACGCAGTATTTT.

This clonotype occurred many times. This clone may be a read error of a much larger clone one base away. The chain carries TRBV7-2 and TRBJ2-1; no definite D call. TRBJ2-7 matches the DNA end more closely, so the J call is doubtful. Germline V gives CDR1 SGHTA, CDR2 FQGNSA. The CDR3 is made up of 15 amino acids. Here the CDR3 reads CASSLVVEPYNEQYF. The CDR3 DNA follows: TGTGCCAGCAGCTTAGTCGTCGAGCCCTACAATGAGCAGTACTTC.

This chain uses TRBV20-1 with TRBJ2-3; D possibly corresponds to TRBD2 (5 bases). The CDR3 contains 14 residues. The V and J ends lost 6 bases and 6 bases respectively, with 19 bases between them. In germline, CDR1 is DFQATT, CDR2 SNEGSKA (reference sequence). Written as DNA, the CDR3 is TGCAGTGCAACTTACCAGCGGTCGGCGGATACGCAGTATTTT. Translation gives CSATYQRSADTQYF.

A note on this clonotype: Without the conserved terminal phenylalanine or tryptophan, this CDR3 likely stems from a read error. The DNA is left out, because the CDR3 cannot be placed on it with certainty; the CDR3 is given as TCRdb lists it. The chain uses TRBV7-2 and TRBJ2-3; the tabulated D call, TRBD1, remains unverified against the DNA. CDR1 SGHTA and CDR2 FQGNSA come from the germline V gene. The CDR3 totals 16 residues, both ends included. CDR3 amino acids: CASSPRQGGEQIRSIL.

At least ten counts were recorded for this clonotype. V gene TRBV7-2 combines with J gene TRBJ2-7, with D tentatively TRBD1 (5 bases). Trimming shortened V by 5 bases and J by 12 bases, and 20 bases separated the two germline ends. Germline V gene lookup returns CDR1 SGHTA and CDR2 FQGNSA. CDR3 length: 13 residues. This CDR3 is CASSPSPETVPYF. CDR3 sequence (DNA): TGTGCCAGCAGCCCCTCCCCGGAGACAGTACCGTACTTC.

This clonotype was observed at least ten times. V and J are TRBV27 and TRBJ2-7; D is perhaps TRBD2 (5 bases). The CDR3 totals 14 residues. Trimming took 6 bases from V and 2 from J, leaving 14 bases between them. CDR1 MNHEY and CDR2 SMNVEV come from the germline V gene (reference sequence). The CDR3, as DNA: TGTGCCAGCAGCCCCTCCCGGGGTCCCTACGAGCAGTACTTC. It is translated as CASSPSRGPYEQYF.

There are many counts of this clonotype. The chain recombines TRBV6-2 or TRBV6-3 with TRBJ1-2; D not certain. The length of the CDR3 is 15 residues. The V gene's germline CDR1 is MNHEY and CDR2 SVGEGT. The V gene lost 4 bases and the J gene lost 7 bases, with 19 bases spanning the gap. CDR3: CASSFLLIGKSGYTF. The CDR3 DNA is TGTGCCAGCAGTTTTCTACTCATTGGGAAAAGTGGCTACACCTTC.

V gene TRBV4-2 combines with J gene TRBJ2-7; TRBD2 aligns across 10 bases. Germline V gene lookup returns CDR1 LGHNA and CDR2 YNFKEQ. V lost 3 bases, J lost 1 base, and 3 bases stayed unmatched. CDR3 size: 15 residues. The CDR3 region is CASSQGTSESYEQYF. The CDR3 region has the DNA TGTGCCAGCAGCCAGGGGACTAGCGAGTCCTACGAGCAGTACTTC.